This paragraph covers one T cell receptor beta chain sequence. Its matching antigen is unknown. The data belong to a study of T cells expressing NK-cell markers. Whole-study context: Within the sequenced cohort of eight donors, seven exhibited HCMV seropositivity and one was seronegative. Whole-study findings and limits: Dominant NKG2C+ clonotypes accounted for 1.0-7.0% of CD8+ T cells in several donors.

CDR1 is DFQATT and CDR2 is SNEGSKA in the germline V gene (reference sequence). The CDR3 extends over 14 amino acids. TCRdb reprocessed the 5' RACE reads and keeps a single row for each CDR3 protein, giving no DNA. This repertoire includes roughly 120,000 distinct CDR3 sequences. Specimen: blood T cells: a sorted CD56 or NKG2C T cell subset, CD4+ or CD8+ T cells, or bulk PBMC T cells (not recorded which). The TCR comes from a woman between 18 and 70 years old in good health. The chain is built from TRBV20-1 and TRBJ1-5. CDR3 sequence: CSARRTAHGDPQHF.